This TCR beta chain was profiled in a study of blood T cell repertoires in COVID-19. Study at large: Donors in the United States, Italy and Spain gave samples during acute or convalescent COVID-19. From T cells, B-cell-depleted T cells, or PBMCs came the material, which was cDNA or gDNA.

Germline CDR1 is MNHEY and CDR2 is SVGAGI. V shed 4 bases and J 3 bases; nucleotides not matched to a gene: 8. This CDR3 region has 15 residues. In the source study's methods: By means of reference gene primer amplification, nucleated cell counts were estimated. The protocol was immunoSEQ multiplex PCR, while the TCRdb copy is restricted to in-frame clones and leaves out a portion. V and J calls and clone size are given by that table; D and trimming were obtained from the DNA. The table records just over 70,000 clones, around nine tenths of them present only once. The sample taken for sequencing was peripheral blood. This receptor was identified in a human donor in a cohort sampled during active COVID-19. This chain links TRBV6-5 with TRBJ2-7, with 8 bases fitting TRBD1. The CDR3: CASSSPRDRNYEQYF. The CDR3, as DNA: TGTGCCAGCAGTTCCCCCCGGGACAGGAACTACGAGCAGTACTTC.